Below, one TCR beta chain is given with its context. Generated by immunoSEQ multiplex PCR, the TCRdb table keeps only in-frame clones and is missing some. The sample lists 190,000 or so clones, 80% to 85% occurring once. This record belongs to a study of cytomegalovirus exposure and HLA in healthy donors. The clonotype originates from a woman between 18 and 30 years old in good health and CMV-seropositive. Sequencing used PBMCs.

DNA of the CDR3: TGTGCCAGCATGGGGGAGACAGGATACGAGCAGTACTTC. Protein sequence: CASMGETGYEQYF. The rearrangement links TRBV2 to TRBJ2-7, with D maybe TRBD1 (6 bases). CDR3 size: 13 residues. Germline V lookup: CDR1 SNHLY, CDR2 FYNNEI. The ends were cut back, 7 bases at V and 4 bases at J, with 14 bases in the middle.